This T cell receptor (beta chain) was observed in a study of T cell responses to AZD1222 COVID-19 vaccine. Study results and caveats: Increased Spike-specific TCR breadth and depth were observed after two AZD1222 doses. None of the repertoires were sampled until the peak T cell response had passed. Only a handful of individuals given AZD1222 were seropositive at baseline. Most donors were white British, females outnumbered males, and clonal diversity was possibly underestimated.

As to this clone: What it binds is not known.

Only in-frame clones appear in the TCRdb table, and some are missing; sequencing was by immunoSEQ multiplex PCR. The table lists roughly 150,000 clones, about 89% of them singletons, with over 3% in the top ten. CDR1 is SQVTM, CDR2 ANQGSEA, per germline. The CDR3 is 12 amino acids. The V end lost 4 bases, the J end lost 6 bases, and 13 bases lay between the germline ends. This sample comprised peripheral blood, obtained 28 days after the second AZD1222 dose. The genes are TRBV29-1 and TRBJ2-7; D perhaps matches TRBD2 (5 bases). The receptor's source is an adult who received the AZD1222 COVID-19 vaccine. The CDR3 here is CSVGLAAGEQYF. DNA of the CDR3: TGCAGCGTTGGGCTAGCCGCCGGCGAGCAGTACTTC.